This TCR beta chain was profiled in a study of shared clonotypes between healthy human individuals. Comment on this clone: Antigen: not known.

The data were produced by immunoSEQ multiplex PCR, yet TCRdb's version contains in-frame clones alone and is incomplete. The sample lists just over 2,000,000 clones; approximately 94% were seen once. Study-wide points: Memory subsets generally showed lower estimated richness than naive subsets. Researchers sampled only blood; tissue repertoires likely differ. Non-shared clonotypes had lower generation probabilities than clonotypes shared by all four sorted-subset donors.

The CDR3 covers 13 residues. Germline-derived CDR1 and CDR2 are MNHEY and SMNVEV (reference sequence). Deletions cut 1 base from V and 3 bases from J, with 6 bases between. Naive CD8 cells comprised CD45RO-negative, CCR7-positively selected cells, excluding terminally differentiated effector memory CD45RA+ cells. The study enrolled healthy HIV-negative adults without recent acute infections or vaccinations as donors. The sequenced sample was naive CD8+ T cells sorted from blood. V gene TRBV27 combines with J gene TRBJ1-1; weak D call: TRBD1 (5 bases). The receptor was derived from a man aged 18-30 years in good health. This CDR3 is CASSLWGYTEAFF. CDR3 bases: TGTGCCAGCAGTTTATGGGGGTACACTGAAGCTTTCTTT.